Following are 19 T cell receptor beta chains from one sample sequenced in a study of human T cells and chemical hapten exposure. Each CDR3 protein gets one entry after TCRdb re-called the RACE reads with MiXCR. The sample consists of 82,000 or so distinct CDR3 sequences, 10% to 15% of them appearing once. Time point in this sample: patch test 3, about 24 weeks after DPC sensitization. The treatment is: therapeutic diphenylcyclopropenone sensitization with weekly scalp DPC. Sequenced here: whole blood, sampled in connection with sensitization to the hapten diphenylcyclopropenone (DPC). The receptors were gathered from a woman in her fifties or sixties with alopecia areata. Some clones in this sample may be carry-over from other donors' samples.

In this sample, this clonotype turned up many times. This chain connects TRBV7-8 to TRBJ1-2; D call uncertain. In germline, CDR1 is SGHVS, CDR2 FQNEAQ. Trimming removed 1 base at V and 0 bases at J, with 18 bases between. The CDR3 consists of 18 residues. Here the CDR3 reads CASSLVGIERSSNYGYTF. Here the CDR3 DNA reads TGTGCCAGCAGCTTAGTGGGCATAGAACGTTCGTCTAACTATGGCTACACCTTC.

This clonotype has just a few counts. The rearrangement links TRBV29-1 to TRBJ1-1; 8 nucleotides line up with TRBD1. CDR1 is SQVTM, CDR2 ANQGSEA, per germline. V lost 6 bases, J lost 0 bases, and 3 bases stayed unmatched. The CDR3 length is 13 residues. The CDR3 reads CSVGTGLNTEAFF. As DNA, the CDR3 is TGCAGCGTCGGGACAGGTTTGAACACTGAAGCTTTCTTT.

This clonotype was detected ten times or more. This chain links TRBV20-1 with TRBJ2-3; 7 nucleotides match TRBD1. The germline V gene has CDR1 DFQATT and CDR2 SNEGSKA (reference sequence). Trimming removed 3 bases from V and 1 base from J; junction bases left unmatched: 1. This CDR3 is 13 amino acids long. This chain's CDR3 is CSASGQGTDTQYF. DNA of the CDR3: TGCAGTGCTAGTGGACAGGGCACAGATACGCAGTATTTT.

This clonotype was observed at least ten times. The genes are TRBV13 and TRBJ2-3; 8 nucleotides agree with TRBD2. CDR3 length equals 15 residues. Unmatched junction bases numbered 6, after V lost 1 base and J lost 6 bases. The germline V gene encodes CDR1 PRHDT and CDR2 FYEKMQ (reference sequence). The CDR3 reads CASSLEPGRADTQYF. CDR3 nucleotide sequence: TGTGCCAGCAGCTTAGAACCCGGGAGGGCCGATACGCAGTATTTT.

The V call is TRBV11-2, the J call TRBJ2-1, with no clear D. The CDR3 length is 12 residues. Germline V gene sequence: CDR1 SGHAT, CDR2 FQNNGV. With 5 bases removed from V and 8 bases from J, the gap between germline ends came to 10 bases. CDR3 protein: CASSPNRDEQFF. DNA of the CDR3: TGTGCCAGCAGCCCAAATAGGGATGAGCAGTTCTTC.

This chain uses TRBV29-1 with TRBJ2-7; 9 bases map to TRBD1. The CDR3 length is 13 residues. Germline loops: CDR1 SQVTM, CDR2 ANQGSEA. J was trimmed by 4 bases and V by 6 bases; bases with no gene match: 7. The DNA for the CDR3 is TGCAGCGTCGAGGGACAGGGTACGTACGAGCAGTACTTC. Translation: CSVEGQGTYEQYF.

This clonotype was seen ten or more times. The rearrangement links TRBV6-4 to TRBJ1-3; D remains unclear. The CDR3 covers 13 residues. CDR1 and CDR2 (germline): MRHNA, SNTAGT. V lost 0 bases to trimming and J lost 4 bases, with 4 bases between them. CDR3 region: CASSDSAGNTIYF. CDR3 bases: TGTGCCAGCAGTGACTCGGCAGGAAACACCATATATTTT.

This clonotype came up a few times. CDR3 DNA: TGTGCCAGCAGTTCCAGGGGGATTGTGGAGACCCAGTACTTC. Protein sequence: CASSSRGIVETQYF. V gene TRBV12-3 or TRBV12-4 combines with J gene TRBJ2-5, with 7 nucleotides matching TRBD1. Trimming at V came to 4 bases and at J to 5 bases, leaving 7 bases not matched to a gene. The CDR3 is 14 residues long.

This clonotype was recorded at least ten times. The chain joins TRBV7-7 to TRBJ2-1; TRBD2 might be the D (5 bases). This CDR3 contains 13 residues. The germline V and J ends were trimmed by 1 base and 9 bases, with 10 bases remaining between them. Germline lookup yields CDR1 SSHAT and CDR2 FNYEAQ (reference sequence). The CDR3 loop is CASSLELAGEQFF. In DNA form, the CDR3 reads TGTGCCAGCAGCTTAGAGCTAGCTGGTGAGCAGTTCTTC.

This clonotype was seen at least ten times. This chain uses TRBV11-2 with TRBJ2-3, with 9 bases fitting TRBD2. The CDR3 consists of 15 residues. Germline values: CDR1 SGHAT, CDR2 FQNNGV. The trim removed 7 bases at V and 6 bases at J, leaving 11 bases unmatched. CDR3 in amino acids: CASTRGGRAWDTQYF. The CDR3 nucleotides read TGTGCCAGCACCCGGGGCGGGAGGGCCTGGGATACGCAGTATTTT.

There are many counts of this clonotype. The chain carries TRBV20-1 and TRBJ1-2; 7 nucleotides match TRBD1. Germline values: CDR1 DFQATT, CDR2 SNEGSKA (reference sequence). The CDR3 contains 12 residues. The DNA of the CDR3 is TGCAGAACCGAGTTACAGGGGTCGGAGGACACCTTC. Protein product: CRTELQGSEDTF.

V gene TRBV11-1 combines with J gene TRBJ1-1, with D possibly being TRBD1 (6 bases). CDR1 is SGHAT and CDR2 is FQDESV in the germline V gene (reference sequence). The CDR3 runs to 14 residues. V lost 7 bases and J lost 0, with 12 bases in between. For the CDR3, the DNA is TGTGCCAGCACTCCCGACAGGATGAACACTGAAGCTTTCTTT. Residues: CASTPDRMNTEAFF.

This clonotype was observed a few times. The V gene is TRBV6-2 or TRBV6-3, the J gene TRBJ1-1; D might be TRBD1 (6 bases). This CDR3 spans 14 amino acids. The ends were cut back, 8 bases at V and 0 bases at J, with 13 bases in the middle. CDR1 MNHEY and CDR2 SVGEGT come from the germline V gene. The CDR3 bases are TGTGCCAGCGTGGACAGACACATGAACACTGAAGCTTTCTTT. Translating it yields CASVDRHMNTEAFF.

This clonotype was counted many times. The chain combines TRBV18 with TRBJ2-5; D might be TRBD1 (5 bases). The V gene lost 3 bases and the J gene lost 1 base, with 9 bases spanning the gap. Germline CDR1 is KGHSH and CDR2 is LQKENI. The CDR3 covers 14 residues. The CDR3 loop reads CASSPQGFQETQYF. The DNA for the CDR3 is TGTGCCAGCTCACCTCAGGGATTCCAAGAGACCCAGTACTTC.

This chain joins TRBV6-2 or TRBV6-3 and TRBJ1-1; tentatively, D is TRBD1 (6 bases). The V gene lost 6 bases and the J gene lost 5 bases, with 10 bases spanning the gap. The V gene's germline CDR1 is MNHEY and CDR2 SVGEGT. This CDR3 has 12 residues. The CDR3 DNA follows: TGTGCCAGCAGGCCCCAGGGGACTGAAGCTTTCTTT. Protein: CASRPQGTEAFF.

This clonotype was observed a few times. The CDR3: CASSQDGGTTHYNEQFF. As DNA, the CDR3 is TGCGCCAGCAGCCAAGATGGGGGGACTACTCACTACAATGAGCAGTTCTTC. The chain uses TRBV4-1 and TRBJ2-1; 7 bases are a match to TRBD2. CDR1 and CDR2 (germline): MGHRA, YSYEKL. The CDR3 runs to 17 residues. J gave up 3 bases and V 0 bases, and 8 bases lay outside the gene matches.

This clonotype appeared a few times. CDR3 protein: CASSPLGSSIGGNTEAFF. The CDR3 DNA sequence: TGTGCCAGCTCACCACTTGGGTCTTCCATAGGGGGGAACACTGAAGCTTTCTTT. The genes are TRBV18 and TRBJ1-1; D possibly corresponds to TRBD1 (6 bases). The CDR3 loop spans 18 amino acids. Trimming took off 1 base at V and 1 base at J, with 19 bases between the two ends. Germline V gene sequence: CDR1 KGHSH, CDR2 LQKENI.

A few counts support this clonotype. The CDR3 loop is CASESGSGANVLTF. Written as DNA, the CDR3 is TGTGCCAGCGAGAGCGGCTCTGGGGCCAACGTCCTGACTTTC. The chain uses TRBV7-3 and TRBJ2-6; tentatively, D is TRBD2 (5 bases). CDR3 length equals 14 residues. Germline lookup yields CDR1 SGHTA and CDR2 FQGTGA. The V end was cut by 8 bases, the J end by 0 bases, with 8 bases between.

There are many counts of this clonotype. The J gene is TRBJ2-2, the V gene TRBV7-6, with D possibly TRBD2 on 6 matching bases. The CDR3 consists of 16 residues. V lost 4 bases to trimming and J lost 4 bases, with 16 bases between them. Germline CDR1 and CDR2: SGHVS and FNYEAQ. The CDR3, as DNA: TGTGCCAGCAGCTCACCGCGGGAACATCCCACCGGGGAGCTGTTTTTT. Its protein product is CASSSPREHPTGELFF.